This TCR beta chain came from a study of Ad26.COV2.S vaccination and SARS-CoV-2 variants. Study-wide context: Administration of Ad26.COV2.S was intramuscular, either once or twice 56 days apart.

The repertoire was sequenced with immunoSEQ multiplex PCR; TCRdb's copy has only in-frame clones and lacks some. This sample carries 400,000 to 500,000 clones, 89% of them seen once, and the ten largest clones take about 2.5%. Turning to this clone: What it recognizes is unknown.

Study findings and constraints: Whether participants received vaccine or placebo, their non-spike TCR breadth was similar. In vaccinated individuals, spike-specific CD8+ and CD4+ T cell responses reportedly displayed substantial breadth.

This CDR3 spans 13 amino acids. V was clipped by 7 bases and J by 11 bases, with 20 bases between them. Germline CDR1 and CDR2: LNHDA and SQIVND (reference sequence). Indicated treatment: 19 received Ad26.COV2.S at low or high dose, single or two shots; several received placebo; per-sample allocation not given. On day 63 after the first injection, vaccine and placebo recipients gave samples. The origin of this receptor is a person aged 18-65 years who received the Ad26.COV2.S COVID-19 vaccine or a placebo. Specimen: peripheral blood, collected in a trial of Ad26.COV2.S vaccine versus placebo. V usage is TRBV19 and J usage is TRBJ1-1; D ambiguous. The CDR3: CASTTGIKGVAFF. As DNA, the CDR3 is TGTGCCAGTACCACCGGGATCAAGGGTGTTGCTTTCTTT.